The rows below give T cell receptor beta chains drawn from one sample of a study of T cells in Graves' hyperthyroidism and ophthalmopathy. One entry per CDR3 protein results from TCRdb running MiXCR on the multiplex PCR reads. The data hold about 720,000 distinct CDR3 sequences, with around a sixth observed a single time. What was sequenced was blood. The source of these receptors is a woman aged 50 to 65 with Graves' hyperthyroidism that later progressed to Graves' ophthalmopathy. Each CDR3 is given with its conserved first and last residue. Each record gives: D gene, V gene, J gene, clone size, CDR3 DNA, CDR3 protein. D genes are given only for firm matches. For some rows the clone size is stated as once, few or many, or as a class when expanded; others skip it.

D: NA; V: TRBV7-2; J: TRBJ1-3; size: NA; DNA: TGTGCCAGCAGCGTTGGAAACACCATATATTTT; CDR3: CASSVGNTIYF
D: NA; V: TRBV7-9; J: TRBJ2-3; size: many; DNA: TGTGCCAGCAGCTTAGCGACGACAGGCAACACAGATACGCAGTATTTT; CDR3: CASSLATTGNTDTQYF
D: NA; V: TRBV11-2; J: TRBJ2-3; size: many; DNA: TGTGCCAGCAGTTTCACTGCCGGGTCATCAGATACGCAGTATTTT; CDR3: CASSFTAGSSDTQYF
D: NA; V: TRBV11-2; J: TRBJ1-4; size: many; DNA: TGTGCCAGCAGCTCCGACCCAGGAAGATCAGAAAAACTGTTTTTT; CDR3: CASSSDPGRSEKLFF
D: TRBD2; V: TRBV6-1; J: TRBJ2-3; size: NA; DNA: TGTGCCAGCAGTGAAGAGGTAGCGGGGGTGAAAACAGATACGCAGTATTTT; CDR3: CASSEEVAGVKTDTQYF
D: NA; V: TRBV5-1; J: TRBJ2-5; size: few; DNA: TGCGCCAGCAGCTTGGCACAACAGGTTGCCGAGACCCAGTACTTC; CDR3: CASSLAQQVAETQYF
D: NA; V: TRBV12-3/TRBV12-4; J: TRBJ1-4; size: few; DNA: TGTGCCAGCAGTTTTGGGCGGATTGAGGGTGAAAAACTGTTTTTT; CDR3: CASSFGRIEGEKLFF
D: NA; V: TRBV30; J: TRBJ2-5; size: many; DNA: TGTGCCTGGAGTTCTTACCAAGAGACCCAGTACTTC; CDR3: CAWSSYQETQYF
D: TRBD1; V: TRBV5-1; J: TRBJ1-1; size: few; DNA: TGTGCCAGCAGCACACCTGACAGGGGGCATCAGAACACTGAAGCTTTCTTT; CDR3: CASSTPDRGHQNTEAFF
D: TRBD1; V: TRBV6-1; J: TRBJ1-2; size: NA; DNA: TGTGCCACCACCGGGACAGGGGTCACGAGCCCTGCCGGCTACACCTTC; CDR3: CATTGTGVTSPAGYTF
D: NA; V: TRBV10-3; J: TRBJ2-2; size: few; DNA: TGTGCCATCAGTGAGTCTCGACAGCCTAACACCGGGGAGCTGTTTTTT; CDR3: CAISESRQPNTGELFF
D: NA; V: TRBV20-1; J: TRBJ1-1; size: NA; DNA: TGCAGTACCGACACATACACTGAAGCTTTCTTT; CDR3: CSTDTYTEAFF
D: NA; V: TRBV30; J: TRBJ1-2; size: many; DNA: TGTGCCTGGAGGGACGGACGGGGTACGGTTGGCTACACCTTC; CDR3: CAWRDGRGTVGYTF
D: NA; V: TRBV19; J: TRBJ1-1; size: NA; DNA: TGTGCCAGTACCAAAGGAAGGGGCTGGAGTATCGAAGCTTTCTTT; CDR3: CASTKGRGWSIEAFF
D: NA; V: TRBV6-5; J: TRBJ1-3; size: NA; DNA: TGTGCCAGCAGTTACGGCAGGGGAGCTGGAAACACCATATATTTT; CDR3: CASSYGRGAGNTIYF
D: TRBD1; V: TRBV5-4; J: TRBJ1-2; size: NA; DNA: TGTGCCAGCAGCTTGGCGGGACAGGGACTAAATCACTATGGCTACACCTTC; CDR3: CASSLAGQGLNHYGYTF
D: TRBD1; V: TRBV9; J: TRBJ1-6; size: NA; DNA: TGTGCCAGCAGCGTAGAATCGTCAGGGGGCCATAATTCACCCCTCCACTTT; CDR3: CASSVESSGGHNSPLHF
D: TRBD2; V: TRBV19; J: TRBJ2-5; size: many; DNA: TGTGCCAGTAGTATGGGACTAGCAGACCGATGGACCCAGTACTTC; CDR3: CASSMGLADRWTQYF
D: TRBD1; V: TRBV18; J: TRBJ2-1; size: many; DNA: TGTGCCAGCTCACCGGTTCAAACAGGGGCGTACAATGAGCAGTTCTTC; CDR3: CASSPVQTGAYNEQFF
D: TRBD1; V: TRBV12-3/TRBV12-4; J: TRBJ1-2; size: few; DNA: TGTGCCAGCAGTACCGGGACAGGGGGCTCTGGCTACACCTTC; CDR3: CASSTGTGGSGYTF
D: NA; V: TRBV10-3; J: TRBJ1-3; size: NA; DNA: TGTGCCATCAGTGATGTTCGGCTGAACTCTGGAAACACCATATATTTT; CDR3: CAISDVRLNSGNTIYF
D: TRBD1; V: TRBV3-1; J: TRBJ2-5; size: many; DNA: TGTGCCAGCAGCGAGAAGTCGACAGGGGAGGAGACCCAGTACTTC; CDR3: CASSEKSTGEETQYF
D: NA; V: TRBV12-3/TRBV12-4; J: TRBJ2-7; size: many; DNA: TGTGCCAGCAGCCCGAGAGGGAGCTCCTACGAGCAGTACTTC; CDR3: CASSPRGSSYEQYF
D: NA; V: TRBV9; J: TRBJ1-4; size: NA; DNA: TGTGCCAGCAGCGAGGAGACCGCAACTAATGAAAAACTGTTTTTT; CDR3: CASSEETATNEKLFF
D: NA; V: TRBV3-1; J: TRBJ1-2; size: many; DNA: TGTGCCAGCAGCCAAGTAGGCGGGCCTAACTATGGCTACACCTTC; CDR3: CASSQVGGPNYGYTF
D: NA; V: TRBV28; J: TRBJ2-3; size: NA; DNA: TGTGCCAGCACCCAAGGGCTTTTCACAGATACGCAGTATTTT; CDR3: CASTQGLFTDTQYF
D: TRBD1; V: TRBV30; J: TRBJ1-1; size: NA; DNA: TGTGCCTGGACTACAGGGGTGAACACTGAAGCTTTCTTT; CDR3: CAWTTGVNTEAFF
D: NA; V: TRBV6-5; J: TRBJ1-2; size: NA; DNA: TGTGCCAGCAGTTACCCCCCCCCAAAGGGGATGGGCTACACCTTC; CDR3: CASSYPPPKGMGYTF
D: NA; V: TRBV6-2/TRBV6-3; J: TRBJ1-5; size: few; DNA: TGTGCCAGCAGACCCCATGTGGGCAGGGGCCCCAATCAGCCCCAGCATTTT; CDR3: CASRPHVGRGPNQPQHF
D: NA; V: TRBV19; J: TRBJ2-3; size: NA; DNA: TGTGCCAGTAGTCGACAGGTTAGCACAGATACGCAGTATTTT; CDR3: CASSRQVSTDTQYF
D: NA; V: TRBV15; J: TRBJ1-1; size: few; DNA: TGTGCCACCAGCATTGACAGGGAAGCTTTCTTT; CDR3: CATSIDREAFF
D: NA; V: TRBV6-1; J: TRBJ2-5; size: few; DNA: TGTGCCAGCAGTGAAGACTACCTAAGGGAGTACTTC; CDR3: CASSEDYLREYF
D: TRBD1; V: TRBV29-1; J: TRBJ1-6; size: NA; DNA: TGCAGCGTTTCGACGACGGCCGCAGGGGGTCAACCCCTCCACTTT; CDR3: CSVSTTAAGGQPLHF
D: NA; V: TRBV4-2; J: TRBJ2-5; size: many; DNA: TGTGCCAGCAGCCAGGACGTCCAGGCGGAAGAGACCCAGTACTTC; CDR3: CASSQDVQAEETQYF
D: NA; V: TRBV18; J: TRBJ1-2; size: many; DNA: TGTGCCAGCTCACAACAATCACCGGGCCACATTAACTATGGCTACACCTTC; CDR3: CASSQQSPGHINYGYTF
D: TRBD1; V: TRBV11-2; J: TRBJ2-6; size: many; DNA: TGTGCCAGCAGCTCCGGGACAGGCAGCTCTGGGGCCAACGTCCTGACTTTC; CDR3: CASSSGTGSSGANVLTF
D: TRBD2; V: TRBV6-1; J: TRBJ2-1; size: NA; DNA: TGTGCCAGCAGTGAATTGGGAGGGCTCAATGAGCAGTTCTTC; CDR3: CASSELGGLNEQFF
D: NA; V: TRBV4-1; J: TRBJ2-5; size: few; DNA: TGCGCCAGCAGCCAAGGGGTAAACCAAGAGACCCAGTACTTC; CDR3: CASSQGVNQETQYF
D: NA; V: TRBV7-9; J: TRBJ2-3; size: many; DNA: TGTGCCAGCAGTAGAGGGGATTTTAACGCAGATACGCAGTATTTT; CDR3: CASSRGDFNADTQYF
D: TRBD2; V: TRBV5-5; J: TRBJ2-3; size: NA; DNA: TGTGCCAGCAGGATAGCGGGGGGAGGGGATACGCAGTATTTT; CDR3: CASRIAGGGDTQYF
D: NA; V: TRBV7-2; J: TRBJ2-2; size: few; DNA: TGTGCCAGCAGCTTAGGACAGGCTCAGAGCACCGGGGAGCTGTTTTTT; CDR3: CASSLGQAQSTGELFF
D: NA; V: TRBV11-2; J: TRBJ2-1; size: many; DNA: TGTGCCAGCAGCTTAGGGCGGGGGCCCTCCTACAATGAGCAGTTCTTC; CDR3: CASSLGRGPSYNEQFF
D: NA; V: TRBV5-1; J: TRBJ2-3; size: NA; DNA: TGCGCCAGCAGCCTCCTTACCGGGGGCAGCACAGATACGCAGTATTTT; CDR3: CASSLLTGGSTDTQYF
D: NA; V: TRBV19; J: TRBJ1-1; size: few; DNA: TGTGCCAGTAGTGCCTTGGGTCCGACGGGGAACACTGAAGCTTTCTTT; CDR3: CASSALGPTGNTEAFF
D: TRBD1; V: TRBV29-1; J: TRBJ1-2; size: many; DNA: TGCAGCGTTGAAGATCCGACAGGGAAGTACTATGGCTACACCTTC; CDR3: CSVEDPTGKYYGYTF
D: NA; V: TRBV18; J: TRBJ2-5; size: NA; DNA: TGTGCCAGCTCACCCCAGGACGGGAAGCCCCAGTACTTC; CDR3: CASSPQDGKPQYF
D: NA; V: TRBV20-1; J: TRBJ2-3; size: many; DNA: TGCAGTGCGGAACGGGGGACGACAGATACGCAGTATTTT; CDR3: CSAERGTTDTQYF
D: NA; V: TRBV7-3; J: TRBJ2-1; size: many; DNA: TGTGCCAGCAGCTTGGTCCCCCGGAAAAACAATGAGCAGTTCTTC; CDR3: CASSLVPRKNNEQFF
D: NA; V: TRBV9; J: TRBJ2-1; size: many; DNA: TGTGCCAGCAGCGTAGACGATCGAAATGAGCAGTTCTTC; CDR3: CASSVDDRNEQFF
D: NA; V: TRBV6-2/TRBV6-3; J: TRBJ1-2; size: NA; DNA: TGTGCCAGCAGTTACCAGCAGGGAAACTATGGCTACACCTTC; CDR3: CASSYQQGNYGYTF